This TCR beta chain was recorded in a study of cytomegalovirus exposure and HLA in healthy donors. Per germline, CDR1 SEHNR and CDR2 FQNEAQ (reference sequence). This CDR3 has 16 amino acids. The junction had 10 bases not matched to a gene; V was cut back by 5 bases and J by 5 bases. It was with 60 Vbeta and 13 Jbeta primers that the PCR ran. Clones were sequenced by immunoSEQ multiplex PCR, and TCRdb holds only the in-frame ones, with some missing. The repertoire holds approximately 140,000 clones, with 81% as singletons. This TCR derives from a man in his late teens or twenties in good health and CMV-seronegative. The chain carries TRBV7-9 and TRBJ1-4; 8 nucleotides align to TRBD1. The source material was PBMCs. The CDR3 region is CASSPPWDRRNEKLFF. DNA for the CDR3: TGTGCCAGCAGCCCTCCCTGGGACAGGCGAAATGAAAAACTGTTTTTT. Based on the CDR3 plus reference TRBV7-9 and TRBJ1-4, the full variable domain is DTGVSQNPRHKITKRGQNVTFRCDPISEHNRLYWYRQTLGQGPEFLTYFQNEAQLEKSRLLSDRFSAERPKGSFSTLEIQRTEQGDSAMYLCASSPPWDRRNEKLFFGSGTQLSVL.